The rows below give T cell receptor beta chains drawn from one sample of a study of blood T cell repertoires in COVID-19. Produced via immunoSEQ multiplex PCR; TCRdb's table is partial and in-frame only. Of 140,000 to 150,000 clones detected, 88% appear once; the ten largest clones hold 1.5% to 2%. What was sequenced was peripheral blood. The receptors originated from a woman between 50 and 59 years old with acute or convalescent COVID-19. Each CDR3 is given without its conserved first and last residue.

J gene | V gene | CDR3 protein
TRBJ1-1 | TRBV29-1 | SVVDGQGTEAF
TRBJ2-3 | TRBV19 | ASSIREPDTQY
TRBJ1-2 | TRBV7-9 | ASSSPERGQGYGYT
TRBJ1-2 | TRBV5-1 | ASSLGTVERYGYT
TRBJ1-2 | TRBV10-3 | AISAGAGYGYT
TRBJ1-5 | TRBV24-1 | ATPGQGGQNNQPQH
TRBJ1-4 | TRBV15 | ATSRDSTGLGEKLF
TRBJ2-7 | TRBV20-1 | SASPGTASGEQY
TRBJ1-1 | TRBV10-3 | ATRIRGVMNTEAF
TRBJ2-3 | TRBV5-1 | ASSATSGRSSTDTQY
TRBJ2-1 | TRBV3-1/TRBV3-2 | ASSPTSGSYNEQF
TRBJ2-1 | TRBV7-3 | ASSLSLPNEQF
TRBJ2-1 | TRBV19 | ATRGADEQF
TRBJ2-2 | TRBV24-1 | ATSDLGGGATGELF
TRBJ1-3 | TRBV28 | ASSLLETGNTIY
TRBJ1-6 | TRBV3-1/TRBV3-2 | ASSPTGTGGNSPLH
TRBJ1-4 | TRBV6-6 | ASSSPGSINEKLF
TRBJ2-1 | TRBV6-7 | ASSYLYNEQF
TRBJ2-4 | TRBV28 | ASSLWEKNIQY
TRBJ2-7 | TRBV27 | ASSLAGGREQY
TRBJ2-3 | TRBV19 | ASKGGQGHTDTQY
TRBJ2-2 | TRBV28 | ASSSPGTAPRGELF
TRBJ2-5 | TRBV6-1 | ASSEAPSDGETQY
TRBJ1-2 | TRBV5-1 | ASSLGGAGSGYT
TRBJ1-1 | TRBV3-1/TRBV3-2 | ASSISGQQNTEAF
TRBJ1-1 | TRBV19 | ASSMWAGDTEAF
TRBJ2-7 | TRBV6-5 | ASRSGQLYEQY
TRBJ1-2 | TRBV19 | ASSIGPEGYT
TRBJ1-5 | TRBV3-1/TRBV3-2 | ASSQEGGYNQPQH
TRBJ2-7 | TRBV7-8 | ASSLVETSSEQY
TRBJ2-7 | TRBV19 | ASSIARAPSYEQY
TRBJ2-3 | TRBV5-1 | ASSPSGGSTDTQY
TRBJ1-2 | TRBV2 | ASRDRGLVPDPGYT
TRBJ2-1 | TRBV3-1/TRBV3-2 | ASSLSGGSGNGEQF
TRBJ1-1 | TRBV6-5 | ASSKGSLNTEAF
TRBJ2-1 | TRBV5-4 | ASRQTGERNEQF
TRBJ1-5 | TRBV7-2 | ASSSTGTGEPQH
TRBJ1-2 | TRBV6-5 | ASSPREDRRYT
TRBJ1-2 | TRBV19 | ASSTRQGNYGYT
TRBJ1-4 | TRBV7-2 | ASSFTQGNEKLF
TRBJ1-2 | TRBV11-2 | ASSSSLSSYT
TRBJ1-4 | TRBV19 | ASNPRGTGDEKLF
TRBJ2-7 | TRBV3-1/TRBV3-2 | ASSLWRASEQY
TRBJ2-2 | TRBV12-3/TRBV12-4 | ASSPDDTQELF
TRBJ1-5 | TRBV7-3 | ASSHDDSLSYSNQPQH
TRBJ1-5 | TRBV12-3/TRBV12-4 | ASARGGNQPQH
TRBJ1-6 | TRBV9 | ASSVAGGGASPLH
TRBJ2-7 | TRBV5-1 | ASSDRGQPYEQY
TRBJ2-1 | TRBV12-5 | ASGLDRGGNNEQF
TRBJ1-4 | TRBV7-9 | ASSPGQGRNEKLF
TRBJ1-1 | TRBV2 | ASSEAGGTEAF
TRBJ1-2 | TRBV9 | ASSVAQGDYGYT
TRBJ1-4 | TRBV5-1 | ASSLSTGINEKLF
TRBJ1-6 | TRBV18 | ASSPVPGQDTGVPLH
TRBJ2-5 | TRBV11-2 | ASSQGVTSGEQETQY
TRBJ1-1 | TRBV3-1/TRBV3-2 | ASSQGREGDAF